These 23 T cell receptor beta chains came from one sample sequenced in a study of cytomegalovirus exposure and HLA in healthy donors. Primers: 60 Vbeta forward and 13 Jbeta reverse. Measured with immunoSEQ multiplex PCR; TCRdb has only the in-frame clones, and not every one. Here the sample spans around 99,000 clones, approximately 57% being singletons. Sequencing was done on a sample of PBMCs. The receptors were sampled from a woman younger than 45 in good health and CMV-seronegative.

This chain joins TRBV28 and TRBJ2-3, with 7 bases lining up with TRBD2. Germline CDR1 reads MDHEN; CDR2 reads SYDVKM. V shed 8 bases and J 5 bases; nucleotides not matched to a gene: 10. This CDR3 spans 14 amino acids. This CDR3 reads CASAAGEGRDTQYF. In DNA form, the CDR3 reads TGTGCCAGCGCGGCGGGAGAGGGTAGAGATACGCAGTATTTT. Combining the CDR3 with reference TRBV28 and TRBJ2-3 gives the whole variable domain DVKVTQSSRYLVKRTGEKVFLECVQDMDHENMFWYRQDPGLGLRLIYFSYDVKMKEKGDIPEGYSVSREKKERFSLILESASTNQTSMYLCASAAGEGRDTQYFGPGTRLTVL.

This clone was recorded once. The V gene is TRBV28, the J gene TRBJ2-7; TRBD1 aligns across 9 bases. The CDR3 has 14 residues. After removal of 8 bases from V and 3 bases from J, the junction contained 8 bases not matched to a gene. Germline V gives CDR1 MDHEN, CDR2 SYDVKM. The CDR3 DNA sequence: TGTGCCAGCGTCCCTGCGGGACAGGGCTACGAGCAGTACTTC. It specifies CASVPAGQGYEQYF.

The chain joins TRBV27 to TRBJ2-7, with D possibly TRBD1 on 6 matching bases. The germline CDR1 and CDR2 sequences are MNHEY and SMNVEV (reference sequence). This CDR3 has 13 residues. Trimming took 5 bases from V and 7 from J, leaving 15 bases between them. CDR3 loop: CASSPTGLREQYF. CDR3 nucleotide sequence: TGTGCCAGCAGTCCAACAGGGTTGAGGGAGCAGTACTTC.

Turning to this clone: At one end the junction does not follow the germline gene, possibly because of a read error. The chain has TRBV28 and TRBJ1-2; 10 positions agree with TRBD1. CDR3 size: 16 residues. Germline CDR1 MDHEN, CDR2 SYDVKM. For the CDR3, the DNA is TGTGCCAGCGGTAGACAGGGGGCTGGGAGGAGTGACTGGCACCCCTTC. It encodes CASGRQGAGRSDWHPF.

The chain joins TRBV5-1 to TRBJ2-3; maybe TRBD2 (6 bases). The V and J ends lost 2 bases and 4 bases respectively, with 8 bases between them. CDR1 and CDR2 (germline): SGHRS, YFSETQ. The CDR3 is 13 amino acids. The CDR3 bases are TGCGCCAGCAGCTTTGGAGGGTCAGATACGCAGTATTTT. Translation gives CASSFGGSDTQYF.

CDR3 bases: TGTGCCAGTAGTAGACAGGCGAACTATGGCTACACCTTC. Encoded protein: CASSRQANYGYTF. This chain connects TRBV19 to TRBJ1-2; tentative D call: TRBD1 (6 bases). With 4 bases removed from V and 2 bases from J, the gap between germline ends came to 8 bases. This CDR3 region has 13 residues. Germline CDR1 and CDR2: LNHDA and SQIVND (reference sequence).

The chain links TRBV6-6 to TRBJ2-6, with 10 positions matching TRBD1. J gave up 2 bases and V 10 bases, and 8 bases lay outside the gene matches. From germline, CDR1 is MNHNY and CDR2 SVGAGI (reference sequence). CDR3 size: 16 residues. The CDR3 here is CATGRTGGTGANVLTF. The CDR3 DNA sequence: TGTGCCACCGGTCGGACAGGGGGAACTGGGGCCAACGTCCTGACTTTC.

The chain couples TRBV7-2 to TRBJ1-4; no definite D call. The V end was cut by 1 base, the J end by 8 bases, with 14 bases between. The CDR3 length is 15 residues. Germline V lookup: CDR1 SGHTA, CDR2 FQGNSA. In DNA form, the CDR3 reads TGTGCCAGCAGCTTAGGTCGCAGGTTTGGAGAAAAACTGTTTTTT. Protein product: CASSLGRRFGEKLFF.

The table lists this clone with a few counts. This chain's CDR3 is CASSRNRVMEQPQHF. CDR3 nucleotide sequence: TGCGCCAGCAGCCGGAACAGGGTAATGGAGCAGCCCCAGCATTTT. The V and J genes are TRBV4-1 and TRBJ1-5; maybe TRBD1 (6 bases). Germline V gene lookup returns CDR1 MGHRA and CDR2 YSYEKL. The V and J ends lost 4 bases and 7 bases respectively, with 17 bases between them. The CDR3 totals 15 residues.

This chain joins TRBV7-2 and TRBJ2-2; a weak D match, TRBD1 (5 bases). V was shortened by 1 base and J by 3 bases, with 9 bases between the two germline ends. Germline V gives CDR1 SGHTA, CDR2 FQGNSA. The CDR3 has 15 amino acids. The CDR3 here is CASSLEVRDTGELFF. Here the CDR3 DNA reads TGTGCCAGCAGCTTAGAGGTCAGGGACACCGGGGAGCTGTTTTTT.

The chain couples TRBV7-8 to TRBJ1-5; 9 bases match TRBD1. Germline V CDR1 and CDR2: SGHVS, FQNEAQ. This CDR3 has 16 residues. J lost 2 bases, V lost 6 bases, and 8 bases had no gene match. CDR3 nucleotides: TGTGCCAGCAGTCAGGGACAGGGTCTAGGCAATCAGCCCCAGCATTTT. The encoded protein is CASSQGQGLGNQPQHF.

This chain uses TRBV6-6 with TRBJ2-7, with unresolved D. V was trimmed by 3 bases and J by 0 bases, leaving 12 bases between them. This CDR3 comprises 15 residues. Germline V gives CDR1 MNHNY, CDR2 SVGAGI (reference sequence). The CDR3 here is CASSYGATLSYEQYF. The CDR3 nucleotides are TGTGCCAGCAGTTATGGTGCAACTCTCTCCTACGAGCAGTACTTC.

The chain has TRBV27 and TRBJ2-7; D perhaps matches TRBD1 (7 bases). Germline assignment: CDR1 MNHEY and CDR2 SMNVEV (reference sequence). V was shortened by 5 bases and J by 3 bases, with 26 bases between the two germline ends. The CDR3 has 18 residues. The CDR3 region has the DNA TGTGCCAGCAGTAGGAGGGGGCCTCAGGAGGCTTCGATCTACGAGCAGTACTTC. It codes for CASSRRGPQEASIYEQYF.

The V call is TRBV2, the J call TRBJ1-5; TRBD1 is a possible D gene (6 bases). With 8 bases removed from V and 4 bases from J, the gap between germline ends came to 24 bases. Germline CDR1 reads SNHLY; CDR2 reads FYNNEI. The length of the CDR3 is 17 residues. CDR3 sequence: CASGGWTAIPGNQPQHF. CDR3 DNA: TGTGCCAGCGGGGGATGGACAGCCATCCCGGGGAATCAGCCCCAGCATTTT.

This clone was counted only a few times. The chain couples TRBV5-6 to TRBJ2-5, with a weak D call TRBD1 (5 bases). The CDR3 has 14 amino acids. V lost 3 bases to trimming and J lost 3 bases, with 12 bases between them. Germline CDR1 SGHDT, CDR2 YYEEEE. The CDR3 nucleotides are TGTGCCAGCAGCTCAAGGGGCATAAAAGAGACCCAGTACTTC. It codes for CASSSRGIKETQYF.

The CDR3 DNA is TGTGCCAGCAGTTACACGAGGAGTAGCGGGGCCTACGAGCAGTACTTC. It specifies CASSYTRSSGAYEQYF. V usage is TRBV6-5 and J usage is TRBJ2-7; 8 bases line up with TRBD2. Germline V gene data show CDR1 as MNHEY and CDR2 as SVGAGI. The CDR3 totals 16 residues. V lost 2 bases, J lost 2 bases, and 8 bases stayed unmatched.

This clone appeared once. This chain uses TRBV5-1 with TRBJ2-7; 7 bases map to TRBD1. The CDR3 extends over 13 amino acids. With V trimmed by 6 bases and J by 2 bases, 5 bases remained unmatched. Germline CDR1 and CDR2: SGHRS and YFSETQ. CDR3 in amino acids: CASTRDRAYEQYF. CDR3 coding DNA: TGCGCCAGCACCCGGGACAGAGCCTACGAGCAGTACTTC.

This chain connects TRBV13 to TRBJ1-1, with a tentative D call TRBD1 (5 bases). The CDR3 spans 16 residues. CDR1 PRHDT and CDR2 FYEKMQ come from the germline V gene (reference sequence). Trimming took 0 bases from V and 1 from J, leaving 12 bases between them. The CDR3 loop is CASSLGRRQTNTEAFF. In DNA, the CDR3 is TGTGCCAGCAGCTTAGGCCGCCGACAGACGAACACTGAAGCTTTCTTT.

This clone was observed a handful of times. The chain combines TRBV15 with TRBJ2-2; D not certain. Looked up from germline, CDR1 is LNHNV and CDR2 is YYDKDF (reference sequence). The CDR3 is 14 residues long. With 3 bases removed from V and 0 bases from J, the gap between germline ends came to 5 bases. CDR3 nucleotides: TGTGCCACCAGCAGGTTAACGAACACCGGGGAGCTGTTTTTT. Its protein product is CATSRLTNTGELFF.

The chain has TRBV6-6 and TRBJ1-4, with D uncertain. The CDR3 consists of 13 residues. The germline V gene has CDR1 MNHNY and CDR2 SVGAGI (reference sequence). The ends were cut back, 6 bases at V and 5 bases at J, with 10 bases in the middle. In DNA form, the CDR3 reads TGTGCCAGCAGGCGGGAACTAAATGAAAAACTGTTTTTT. Its translation is CASRRELNEKLFF.

There are many counts of this clone. The chain uses TRBV5-6 and TRBJ2-7; 7 bases map to TRBD2. After removal of 4 bases from V and 3 bases from J, the junction contained 13 bases not matched to a gene. CDR1 and CDR2 from the germline V gene are SGHDT and YYEEEE. The CDR3 covers 16 residues. DNA of the CDR3: TGTGCCAGCAGCCCCCCAGGTAGCGGGCAAATCTACGAGCAGTACTTC. Amino acid sequence: CASSPPGSGQIYEQYF.

The sample holds a few counts of this clone. This chain joins TRBV5-5 and TRBJ1-6; D gene uncertain. The CDR3 is 14 residues long. The V gene lost 4 bases and the J gene lost 7 bases, with 12 bases spanning the gap. CDR1 and CDR2 (germline): SGHKS, YYEKEE (reference sequence). CDR3 DNA: TGTGCCAGCAGCGGGCGGGGTACGAATTCACCCCTCCACTTT. It translates to CASSGRGTNSPLHF.

This chain uses TRBV5-1 with TRBJ2-5; TRBD1 aligns across 9 bases. From germline, CDR1 is SGHRS and CDR2 YFSETQ. This CDR3 region has 15 residues. With V trimmed by 6 bases and J by 5 bases, 11 bases remained unmatched. Here the CDR3 DNA reads TGCGCCAGCACCGCCCCCGGGACAGGGACGGAGACCCAGTACTTC. Its protein product is CASTAPGTGTETQYF.